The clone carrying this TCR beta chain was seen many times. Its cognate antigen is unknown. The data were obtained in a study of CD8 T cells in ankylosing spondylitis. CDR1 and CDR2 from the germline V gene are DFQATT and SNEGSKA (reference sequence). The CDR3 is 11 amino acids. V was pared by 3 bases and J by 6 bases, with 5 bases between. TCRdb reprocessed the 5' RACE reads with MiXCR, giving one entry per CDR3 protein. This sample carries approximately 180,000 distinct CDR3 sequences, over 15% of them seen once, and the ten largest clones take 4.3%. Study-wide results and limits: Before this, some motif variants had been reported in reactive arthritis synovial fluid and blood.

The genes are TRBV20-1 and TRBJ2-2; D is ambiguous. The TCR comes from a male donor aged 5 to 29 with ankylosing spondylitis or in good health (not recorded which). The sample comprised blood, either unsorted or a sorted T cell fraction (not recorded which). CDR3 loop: CSASFAGELFF. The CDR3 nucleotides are TGCAGTGCTAGTTTTGCCGGGGAGCTGTTTTTT.